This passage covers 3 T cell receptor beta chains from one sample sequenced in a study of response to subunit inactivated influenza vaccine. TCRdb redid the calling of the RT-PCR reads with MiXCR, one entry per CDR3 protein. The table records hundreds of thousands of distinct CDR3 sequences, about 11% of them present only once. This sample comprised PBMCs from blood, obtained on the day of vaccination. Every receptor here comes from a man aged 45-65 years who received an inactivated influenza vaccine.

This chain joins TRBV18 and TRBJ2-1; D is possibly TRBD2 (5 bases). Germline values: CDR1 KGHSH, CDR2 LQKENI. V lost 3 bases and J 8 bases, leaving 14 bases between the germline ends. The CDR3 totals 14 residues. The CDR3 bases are TGTGCCAGCTCACCTACAAGCGGAGTCGATGAGCAGTTCTTC. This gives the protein CASSPTSGVDEQFF.

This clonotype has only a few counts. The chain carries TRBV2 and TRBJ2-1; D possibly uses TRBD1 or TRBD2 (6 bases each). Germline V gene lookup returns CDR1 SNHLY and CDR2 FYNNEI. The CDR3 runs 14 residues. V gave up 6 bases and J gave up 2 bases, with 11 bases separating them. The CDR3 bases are TGTGCCAGCAGGGAGGGGGTTGCCTACAATGAGCAGTTCTTC. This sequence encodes CASREGVAYNEQFF.

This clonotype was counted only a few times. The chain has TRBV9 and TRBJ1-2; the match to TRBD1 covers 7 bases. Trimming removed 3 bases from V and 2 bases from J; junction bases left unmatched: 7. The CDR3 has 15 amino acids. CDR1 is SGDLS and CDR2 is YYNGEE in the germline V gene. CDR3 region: CASSATGDPNYGYTF. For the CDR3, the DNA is TGTGCCAGCAGCGCAACAGGGGACCCAAACTATGGCTACACCTTC.